The source of this T cell receptor beta chain is a study of CD8 T cells in Susac syndrome. General study points: In total CD8+ repertoires, under 20 Susac-specific public clones were detected, and CD8+ TEMRA repertoires contained roughly five.

The germline gives CDR1 LNHDA, CDR2 SQIVND (reference sequence). With 9 bases clipped from V and 2 bases from J, the junction kept 6 bases outside the gene matches. This CDR3 has 14 amino acids. Details on this clonotype: Its antigen is as yet unknown.

The diagnostic criteria were recently defined, and patients with Susac syndrome met them for definite or probable disease. Purification of the CD8+ and CD4+ T cells relied on negative isolation, and TEMRA cells underwent FACS enrichment. A quantity of roughly 0.5 to 1 ug RNA underwent reverse transcription using random hexamers. TCRdb passed the immunoSEQ multiplex PCR reads through MiXCR, listing each CDR3 protein once. Of 95,000 to 150,000 distinct CDR3 sequences in the sample, 90% to 95% were seen once. Input material: CD8+ T cells from PBMCs. This sequence originates from a human donor with Susac syndrome. The V call is TRBV19, the J call TRBJ1-1, with 10 bases that match TRBD1. The CDR3 protein is CASMTGGSNTEAFF. DNA for the CDR3: TGTGCCAGCATGACAGGGGGCTCTAACACTGAAGCTTTCTTT.